This passage covers 30 T cell receptor beta chains from one sample sequenced in a study of sequential checkpoint blockade in melanoma. Measured with immunoSEQ multiplex PCR; TCRdb has only the in-frame clones, and not every one. The table includes approximately 6,300 clones, 25% to 30% detected once. Treatment described: randomized to nivolumab then ipilimumab (arm A) or the reverse (arm B). The input for sequencing was tumor tissue (inferred from file names), taken from a patient given nivolumab and ipilimumab in sequence. Receptor source: a human donor with melanoma.

This clone appeared a single time. This rearrangement joins TRBV29-1 to TRBJ2-2; 13 bases match TRBD2. The junction had 6 bases not matched to a gene; V was cut back by 5 bases and J by 9 bases. This CDR3 comprises 14 residues. Germline CDR1 SQVTM, CDR2 ANQGSEA. The CDR3 reads CSVPGLAGKRELFF. DNA for the CDR3: TGCAGCGTTCCGGGACTAGCGGGGAAGAGGGAGCTGTTTTTT.

This clone has ten or more counts. The chain recombines TRBV11-3 with TRBJ2-1; D is perhaps TRBD1 (7 bases). CDR1 is SGHNT and CDR2 is YENEEA in the germline V gene. This CDR3 is built from 14 residues. V was clipped by 4 bases and J by 7 bases, with 14 bases between them. The CDR3 loop reads CASSSRTGGNEQFF. The CDR3 DNA reads TGTGCCAGCAGCTCGCGGACAGGAGGGAATGAGCAGTTCTTC.

This clone is termed medium-sized. The chain uses TRBV11-3 and TRBJ2-1; D is undetermined. Germline values: CDR1 SGHNT, CDR2 YENEEA. V lost 6 bases and J lost 3, with 18 bases in between. This CDR3 is built from 16 residues. The CDR3 sequence is CASSQNSRNHYNEQFF. CDR3 coding DNA: TGTGCCAGCAGTCAGAATAGCCGTAATCACTACAATGAGCAGTTCTTC.

This clone was counted a few times. The chain employs TRBV6-8 and TRBJ1-5, with no clear D. CDR3 length equals 15 residues. V lost 3 bases, J lost 6 bases, and 15 bases lay in between. From germline, CDR1 is MNHGY and CDR2 SAAAGT. CDR3 nucleotides: TGTGCCAGCAGTTATTCCCCACCCCGGGGTCAGCCCCAGCATTTT. Translating gives CASSYSPPRGQPQHF.

This clone was detected only a few times. V gene TRBV11-3 combines with J gene TRBJ2-5; either TRBD1 or TRBD2 may fit D (5 bases each). CDR1 and CDR2 (germline): SGHNT, YENEEA. V dropped 5 bases and J dropped 5 bases, with 18 bases sitting between them. The CDR3 has 15 amino acids. CDR3 loop: CASSPGPNMGETQYF. CDR3 sequence (DNA): TGTGCCAGCAGCCCGGGACCTAACATGGGGGAGACCCAGTACTTC.

The V and J genes are TRBV28 and TRBJ2-1, with TRBD2 matching over 10 bases. The V gene's germline CDR1 is MDHEN and CDR2 SYDVKM. The trim removed 6 bases at V and 8 bases at J, leaving 10 bases unmatched. The CDR3 loop spans 15 amino acids. CDR3 DNA sequence: TGTGCCAGCAGCCCGGGGAGCGGGAGGGGTCATGAGCAGTTCTTC. This sequence encodes CASSPGSGRGHEQFF.

The chain employs TRBV19 and TRBJ1-1; no definite D call. Looked up from germline, CDR1 is LNHDA and CDR2 is SQIVND (reference sequence). Trimming left V 7 bases short and J 1 base short, with 19 bases between. The CDR3 contains 16 residues. CDR3 sequence (DNA): TGTGCCAGTACCCCAAGAGCCACTCAAGAGAACACTGAAGCTTTCTTT. Translated, it gives CASTPRATQENTEAFF.

This clone was recorded at least ten times. The chain uses TRBV7-7 and TRBJ2-3; 7 bases are shared with TRBD2. The CDR3 sequence is 17 residues long. The junction had 10 bases not matched to a gene; V was cut back by 4 bases and J by 0 bases. CDR1 and CDR2 from the germline V gene are SSHAT and FNYEAQ (reference sequence). The CDR3 DNA reads TGTGCCAGCAGCTCCTTTTGGGGAGGGCCCAGCACAGATACGCAGTATTTT. The encoded protein is CASSSFWGGPSTDTQYF. Variable domain in full (rest from reference TRBV7-7 and TRBJ2-3): GAGVSQSPRYKVTKRGQDVTLRCDPISSHATLYWYQQALGQGPEFLTYFNYEAQPDKSGLPSDRFSAERPEGSISTLTIQRTEQRDSAMYRCASSSFWGGPSTDTQYFGPGTRLTVL.

This clone has just a few counts. The chain is built from TRBV9 and TRBJ2-7, with unresolved D. CDR1 is SGDLS, CDR2 YYNGEE, per germline. With 7 bases removed from V and 3 bases from J, the gap between germline ends came to 11 bases. CDR3 length: 12 amino acids. CDR3 sequence reads: CASGSGIYEQYF. CDR3 in DNA: TGTGCCAGCGGATCCGGCATCTACGAGCAGTACTTC.

The genes are TRBV19 and TRBJ1-5, with D unclear. Trimming took 6 bases from V and 0 from J, leaving 12 bases between them. Looked up from germline, CDR1 is LNHDA and CDR2 is SQIVND (reference sequence). The CDR3 loop spans 15 amino acids. The CDR3 DNA follows: TGTGCCAGTAGCCTAGTAACAAGTAGCAATCAGCCCCAGCATTTT. Protein: CASSLVTSSNQPQHF.

This clone was detected ten times or more. The chain has TRBV11-3 and TRBJ2-2; 13 nucleotides match TRBD2. The germline gives CDR1 SGHNT, CDR2 YENEEA. Trimming at V came to 3 bases and at J to 6 bases, leaving 7 bases not matched to a gene. The CDR3 runs to 17 residues. CDR3 nucleotide sequence: TGTGCCAGCAGCTTGGGGACTAGCGGGGTCGGTCCCGGGGAGCTGTTTTTT. Protein sequence: CASSLGTSGVGPGELFF. Using reference TRBV11-3 and TRBJ2-2 for the parts outside the CDR3, the full variable domain is EAGVVQSPRYKIIEKKQPVAFWCNPISGHNTLYWYLQNLGQGPELLIRYENEEAVDDSQLPKDRFSAERLKGVDSTLKIQPAELGDSAVYLCASSLGTSGVGPGELFFGEGSRLTVL.

This clone was counted a few times. The chain joins TRBV29-1 to TRBJ1-4; tentatively, D is TRBD1 (6 bases). The CDR3 is 13 amino acids. The V end lost 4 bases, the J end lost 5 bases, and 11 bases lay between the germline ends. Germline V gene data show CDR1 as SQVTM and CDR2 as ANQGSEA. CDR3: CSVAWGANEKLFF. The DNA of the CDR3 is TGCAGCGTTGCTTGGGGGGCCAATGAAAAACTGTTTTTT. The complete variable domain, with remaining parts taken from reference TRBV29-1 and TRBJ1-4, reads SAVISQKPSRDICQRGTSLTIQCQVDSQVTMMFWYRQQPGQSLTLIATANQGSEATYESGFVIDKFPISRPNLTFSTLTVSNMSPEDSSIYLCSVAWGANEKLFFGSGTQLSVL.

At least ten counts were recorded for this clone. For the CDR3, the DNA is TGTGCCAGCAGCTTAACTAGCGGGACGGGTGAGCAGTTCTTC. Translated: CASSLTSGTGEQFF. V gene TRBV11-3 combines with J gene TRBJ2-1; TRBD2 matches at 10 bases. Per germline, CDR1 SGHNT and CDR2 YENEEA. This CDR3 is built from 14 residues. Trimming took 2 bases from V and 9 from J; bases not matched to a gene: 4.

Sample share makes this clone medium-sized (0.01 to 0.1%). The chain is built from TRBV7-1 and TRBJ2-7; no definite D call. TRBV7-1 is assigned to the ORF class and has an uncertain function. V gave up 5 bases and J gave up 5 bases, with 13 bases separating them. This CDR3 comprises 13 residues. This CDR3 reads CASSDLGPHEQYF. DNA for the CDR3: TGTGCCAGCAGCGACCTAGGGCCGCACGAGCAGTACTTC.

This clone was observed a handful of times. V and J are TRBV15 and TRBJ1-5, with D unclear. Trimming pared 3 bases from V and 1 base from J, leaving 13 bases between. Germline assignment: CDR1 LNHNV and CDR2 YYDKDF (reference sequence). The CDR3 length is 16 residues. The CDR3 coding sequence is TGTGCCACCAGCAGCAACAGCGTAAGGAGCAATCAGCCCCAGCATTTT. Its translation: CATSSNSVRSNQPQHF. Complete variable domain (other parts from reference TRBV15 and TRBJ1-5): DAMVIQNPRYQVTQFGKPVTLSCSQTLNHNVMYWYQQKSSQAPKLLFHYYDKDFNNEADTPDNFQSRRPNTSFCFLDIRSPGLGDTAMYLCATSSNSVRSNQPQHFGDGTRLSIL.

CDR3 protein: CASSPPMNTEAFF. DNA for the CDR3: TGTGCCAGCAGTCCCCCCATGAACACTGAAGCTTTCTTT. V and J are TRBV28 and TRBJ1-1; D is unresolved. Trimming took off 5 bases at V and 0 bases at J, with 7 bases between the two ends. The germline CDR1 and CDR2 sequences are MDHEN and SYDVKM. The CDR3 totals 13 residues.

The V and J genes are TRBV5-1 and TRBJ1-2; TRBD1 aligns across 7 bases. The germline V gene has CDR1 SGHRS and CDR2 YFSETQ. Trimming cost V 3 bases and J 5 bases; bases outside gene matches: 7. CDR3 length: 14 amino acids. The chain's CDR3 is CASSSGQSFYGYTF. The CDR3 region has the DNA TGCGCCAGCAGCTCGGGACAGTCTTTTTATGGCTACACCTTC.

In this sample, this clone turned up many times. The J gene is TRBJ1-1, the V gene TRBV11-3, with a weak D call TRBD1 (6 bases). Germline V gene lookup returns CDR1 SGHNT and CDR2 YENEEA. The ends were cut back, 0 bases at V and 4 bases at J, with 9 bases in the middle. This CDR3 has 14 amino acids. The CDR3 sequence is CASSLEGGGTEAFF. DNA for the CDR3: TGTGCCAGCAGCTTAGAAGGGGGTGGCACTGAAGCTTTCTTT. Looking up the rest from reference TRBV11-3 and TRBJ1-1 gives the full variable domain: EAGVVQSPRYKIIEKKQPVAFWCNPISGHNTLYWYLQNLGQGPELLIRYENEEAVDDSQLPKDRFSAERLKGVDSTLKIQPAELGDSAVYLCASSLEGGGTEAFFGQGTRLTVV.

The rearrangement links TRBV29-1 to TRBJ1-1, with D perhaps TRBD1 (5 bases). Germline CDR1 SQVTM, CDR2 ANQGSEA. There are 13 residues in the CDR3. The V and J ends lost 7 bases and 3 bases respectively, with 15 bases between them. CDR3 loop: CSGQFREDTEAFF. Here the CDR3 DNA reads TGCAGCGGCCAATTCAGGGAAGACACTGAAGCTTTCTTT.

This clone was counted only a few times. This chain uses TRBV9 with TRBJ2-3; TRBD2 agrees at 11 bases. Germline-derived CDR1 and CDR2 are SGDLS and YYNGEE. Losses at the gene ends were 0 bases for V and 7 bases for J; bases not matched to a gene: 4. CDR3 length: 15 residues. For the CDR3, the DNA is TGTGCCAGCAGCGTAGAAGGGACTAGCGGTAATACGCAGTATTTT. Residues: CASSVEGTSGNTQYF.

This sequence joins TRBV5-1 and TRBJ2-7; no reliable D call. Germline assignment: CDR1 SGHRS and CDR2 YFSETQ. V was shortened by 1 base and J by 7 bases, with 15 bases between the two germline ends. There are 14 residues in the CDR3. CDR3 bases: TGCGCCAGCAGCTTGTTCTCTCTGAACGGGGAGCAGTACTTC. This codes for CASSLFSLNGEQYF. The full variable domain, rest sourced from reference TRBV5-1 and TRBJ2-7, is KAGVTQTPRYLIKTRGQQVTLSCSPISGHRSVSWYQQTPGQGLQFLFEYFSETQRNKGNFPGRFSGRQFSNSRSEMNVSTLELGDSALYLCASSLFSLNGEQYFGPGTRLTVT.

This clone occurred a few times. Germline and junction disagree at one end, which may indicate a read error. This chain uses TRBV6-8 with TRBJ2-5; D call uncertain. CDR3 length: 13 residues. Germline CDR1 reads MNHGY; CDR2 reads SAAAGT. CDR3 loop: CAISRLKQETQYF. In DNA, the CDR3 is TGTGCCATCAGTCGACTGAAACAAGAGACCCAGTACTTC.

The chain has TRBV19 and TRBJ2-6; 9 nucleotides agree with TRBD1. The CDR3 has 16 amino acids. The V and J ends lost 7 bases and 3 bases, in that order; junction bases with no gene match: 7. Germline assignment: CDR1 LNHDA and CDR2 SQIVND (reference sequence). CDR3 DNA: TGTGCCAGTAAGCCGGGACAGGGCGGTGGGGCCAACGTCCTGACTTTC. Amino acids: CASKPGQGGGANVLTF.

This chain joins TRBV6-8 and TRBJ1-4; D is ambiguous. CDR3 length: 16 residues. Trimming took off 0 bases at V and 4 bases at J, with 12 bases between the two ends. Germline loops: CDR1 MNHGY, CDR2 SAAAGT. CDR3 nucleotides: TGTGCCAGCAGTTACTCGCGTGGCAGAAATAATGAAAAACTGTTTTTT. Translating gives CASSYSRGRNNEKLFF.

This clone was picked up many times. The chain recombines TRBV11-3 with TRBJ1-1, with TRBD1 identical over 11 bases. Germline CDR1 reads SGHNT; CDR2 reads YENEEA. V shed 5 bases and J 5 bases; nucleotides not matched to a gene: 7. The CDR3 consists of 15 residues. Here the CDR3 DNA reads TGTGCCAGCAGCCCCCGGACAGGGGGCCCGACTGAAGCTTTCTTT. Translated: CASSPRTGGPTEAFF.

This clone is labeled as medium-sized. The V call is TRBV6-8, the J call TRBJ1-4; weak D call: TRBD1 (5 bases). The CDR3 length is 16 residues. Trimming removed 4 bases from V and 0 bases from J, with 12 bases in between. Germline CDR1 and CDR2: MNHGY and SAAAGT. CDR3 residues: CASSSRVSATNEKLFF. The CDR3 DNA reads as TGTGCCAGCAGTTCCAGGGTTTCGGCAACTAATGAAAAACTGTTTTTT.

In its sample, this clone was seen a few times. The chain carries TRBV28 and TRBJ1-1; TRBD1 agrees at 11 bases. J gave up 4 bases and V 5 bases, and 9 bases lay outside the gene matches. Germline-derived CDR1 and CDR2 are MDHEN and SYDVKM. This CDR3 comprises 16 residues. The CDR3 spells CASSPTPGTGGTEAFF. The CDR3 DNA sequence: TGTGCCAGCAGTCCCACCCCCGGGACAGGGGGCACTGAAGCTTTCTTT.

This clone came up a few times. As DNA, the CDR3 is TGTGCCAGCAGTTATGGGAGGGGTGATGGCTACACCTTC. It yields the protein CASSYGRGDGYTF. This chain links TRBV6-8 with TRBJ1-2; D perhaps matches TRBD1 (5 bases). The CDR3 runs 13 residues. Germline CDR1 and CDR2: MNHGY and SAAAGT. V lost 3 bases and J 6 bases, leaving 11 bases between the germline ends.

This clone has a handful of counts. The rearrangement uses TRBV19 and TRBJ1-2, with unresolved D. CDR1 LNHDA and CDR2 SQIVND come from the germline V gene (reference sequence). The CDR3 is 12 amino acids. Deletions cut 7 bases from V and 7 bases from J, with 13 bases between. CDR3 residues: CASIGSSGGYTF. CDR3 DNA sequence: TGTGCCAGTATCGGGTCTTCGGGTGGCTACACCTTC. The whole variable domain, filled in from reference TRBV19 and TRBJ1-2, reads DGGITQSPKYLFRKEGQNVTLSCEQNLNHDAMYWYRQDPGQGLRLIYYSQIVNDFQKGDIAEGYSVSREKKESFPLTVTSAQKNPTAFYLCASIGSSGGYTFGSGTRLTVV.

This clone was seen only a few times. This sequence joins TRBV9 and TRBJ1-2; D is perhaps TRBD1 (6 bases). The CDR3 contains 14 residues. V dropped 4 bases and J dropped 4 bases, with 14 bases sitting between them. Germline V gene lookup returns CDR1 SGDLS and CDR2 YYNGEE. CDR3 in DNA: TGTGCCAGCAGCACACGGGGGCGCTTCTATGGCTACACCTTC. It is translated as CASSTRGRFYGYTF.